This T cell receptor (beta chain) stems from a study of shared clonotypes between healthy human individuals. Study conclusions and caveats: Naive subsets generally exceeded memory subsets in estimated richness. A reduction in generation probabilities was seen for non-shared clonotypes relative to those shared by all four donors.

With regard to this clone: Its antigen is unidentified.

The CD4+ fraction was divided into a CD45RA+ naive subset and a CD45RA-negative memory subset. Libraries were prepared by immunoSEQ multiplex PCR; TCRdb keeps only in-frame clonotypes and omits some of them. The sample gives some 1.4 million clones, about 96% of which show up once; roughly 1.2% is in the top ten. This CDR3 is 16 amino acids long. Germline CDR1 and CDR2: MDHEN and SYDVKM. Trimming stripped 1 base from V and 8 bases from J, with 20 bases between. The sequence came from a man aged 25-45 years in good health. The chain carries TRBV28 and TRBJ1-1; a possible D gene is TRBD1 (5 bases). The sample taken for sequencing was naive CD4+ T cells sorted from blood. This sample's subset: CD45RA+ positively selected. This chain's CDR3 is CASSLLSGSYNHEAFF. The CDR3 nucleotides are TGTGCCAGCAGTTTATTATCAGGGAGCTACAACCACGAAGCTTTCTTT.